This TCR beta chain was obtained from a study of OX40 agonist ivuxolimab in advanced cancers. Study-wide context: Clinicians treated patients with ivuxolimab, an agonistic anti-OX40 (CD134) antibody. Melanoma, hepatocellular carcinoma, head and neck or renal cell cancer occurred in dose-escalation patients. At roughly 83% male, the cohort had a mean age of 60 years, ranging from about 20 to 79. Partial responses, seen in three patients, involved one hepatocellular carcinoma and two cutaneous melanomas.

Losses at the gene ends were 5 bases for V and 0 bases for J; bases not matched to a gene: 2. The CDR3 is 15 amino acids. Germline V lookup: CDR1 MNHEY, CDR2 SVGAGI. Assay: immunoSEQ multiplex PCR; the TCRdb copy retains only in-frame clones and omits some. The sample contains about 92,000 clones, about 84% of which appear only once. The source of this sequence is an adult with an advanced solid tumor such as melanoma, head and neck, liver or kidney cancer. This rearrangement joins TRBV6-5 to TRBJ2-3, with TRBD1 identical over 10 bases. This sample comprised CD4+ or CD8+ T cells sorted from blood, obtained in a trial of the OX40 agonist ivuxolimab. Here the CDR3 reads CASSRQGASTDTQYF. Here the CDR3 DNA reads TGTGCCAGCAGTCGACAGGGGGCAAGCACAGATACGCAGTATTTT.